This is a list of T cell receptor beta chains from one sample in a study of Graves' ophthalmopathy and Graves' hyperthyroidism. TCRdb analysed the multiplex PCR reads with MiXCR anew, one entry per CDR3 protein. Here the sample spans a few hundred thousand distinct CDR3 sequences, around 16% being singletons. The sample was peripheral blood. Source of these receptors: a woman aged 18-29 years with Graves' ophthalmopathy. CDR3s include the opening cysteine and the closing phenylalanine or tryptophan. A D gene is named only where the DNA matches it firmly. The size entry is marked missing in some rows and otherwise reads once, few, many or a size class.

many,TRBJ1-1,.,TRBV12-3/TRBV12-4,TGTGCCAGCAGTTTAAAGGTGGGGACTGAAGCTTTCTTT,CASSLKVGTEAFF
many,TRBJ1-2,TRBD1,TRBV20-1,TGCAGTGCTCACGGACAGGTGAACTATGGCTACACCTTC,CSAHGQVNYGYTF
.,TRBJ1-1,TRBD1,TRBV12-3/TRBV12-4,TGTGCCAGCAGTTACCAGGGACAGTCTGAAGCTTTCTTT,CASSYQGQSEAFF
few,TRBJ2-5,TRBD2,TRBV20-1,TGCAGTGCTAGACAGCGGGAGTTGGAGACCCAGTACTTC,CSARQRELETQYF
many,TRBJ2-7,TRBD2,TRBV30,TGTGCCTGGAGGGCCCCCGGGACTAACTACGAGCAGTACTTC,CAWRAPGTNYEQYF
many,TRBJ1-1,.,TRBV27,TGTGCCAGCAGTACTCCCGGGGCGACGGCTGAAGCTTTCTTT,CASSTPGATAEAFF
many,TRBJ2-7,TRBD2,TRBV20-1,TGCAGTGGGAGGGGACTAGCGGGGAAGAGCTCCTACGAGCAGTACTTC,CSGRGLAGKSSYEQYF
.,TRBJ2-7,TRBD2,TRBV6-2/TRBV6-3,TGTGCCAGCACCACGCCCAGCGGGAAGCCCGAGCAGTACTTC,CASTTPSGKPEQYF
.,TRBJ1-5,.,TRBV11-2,TGTGCCAGCAGCTTATATGTGGCCCATAGCAATCAGCCCCAGCATTTT,CASSLYVAHSNQPQHF
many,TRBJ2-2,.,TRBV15,TGTGCCACCAGGAGCGGGCTAGCCCTGAACACCGGGGAGCTGTTTTTT,CATRSGLALNTGELFF
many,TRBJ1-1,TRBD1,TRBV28,TGTGCCAGCACAAGGACAGGGGGCTTGAACACTGAAGCTTTCTTT,CASTRTGGLNTEAFF
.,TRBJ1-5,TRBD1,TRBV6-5,TGTGCCAGCAGTTACTCTGTAGACAGGGGAATAGGTCAGCCCCGGCATTTT,CASSYSVDRGIGQPRHF
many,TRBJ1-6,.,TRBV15,TGTGCCACCAGCAGGATAAATTCACCCCTCCACTTT,CATSRINSPLHF
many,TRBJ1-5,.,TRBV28,TGTGCCAGCAGCCCCTTGAACAGAAATAGCAATCAGCCCCAGCATTTT,CASSPLNRNSNQPQHF
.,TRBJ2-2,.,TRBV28,TGTGCCAGCAACCTGGGAGACAGCGCGAACACCGGGGAGCTGTTTTTT,CASNLGDSANTGELFF
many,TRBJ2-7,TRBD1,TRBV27,TGTGCCAGCAGTCTCGGGACAGGTTTTACCCACGAGCAGTACTTC,CASSLGTGFTHEQYF
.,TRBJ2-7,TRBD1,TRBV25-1,TGTGCCAGCAGTAGGGACAGTTACTACGAGCAGTACTTC,CASSRDSYYEQYF
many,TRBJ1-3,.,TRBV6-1,TGTGCCAGCATCCCACACAGGTCTGGAAACACCATATATTTT,CASIPHRSGNTIYF
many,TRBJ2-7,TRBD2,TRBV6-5,TGTGCCAGCAGACCTAGCGGGGGGGAATACGAGCAGTACTTC,CASRPSGGEYEQYF
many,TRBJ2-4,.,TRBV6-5,TGTGCCAGCAGTTACGGATGGGACGGCAAAAACATTCAGTACTTC,CASSYGWDGKNIQYF
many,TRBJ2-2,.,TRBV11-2,TGTGCCAGCAGCTTATCAGGGCTCAACACCGGGGAGCTGTTTTTT,CASSLSGLNTGELFF
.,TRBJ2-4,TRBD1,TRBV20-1,TGCAGTGCACCTGGGGACAGCGAAAACATTCAGTACTTC,CSAPGDSENIQYF
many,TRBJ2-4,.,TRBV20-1,TGCAGTGCCGAAAAGGGGGGTCAAACTGGGTACTTC,CSAEKGGQTGYF
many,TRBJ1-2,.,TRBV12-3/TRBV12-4,TGTGCCAGCTCCCTATATTCGAGGGGGATTGGCTACACCTTC,CASSLYSRGIGYTF
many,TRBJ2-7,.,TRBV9,TGTGCCAGCAGCGTAGATCCGGGCCCCTACGAGCAGTACTTC,CASSVDPGPYEQYF
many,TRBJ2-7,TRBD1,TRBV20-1,TGCAGTGCCAGGACAGGGGCACGCTACGAGCAGTACTTC,CSARTGARYEQYF
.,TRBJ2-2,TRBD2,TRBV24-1,TGTGCCACCAGTGATGGGGGACTAGCCGACACCGGGGAGCTGTTTTTT,CATSDGGLADTGELFF
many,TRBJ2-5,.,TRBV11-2,TGTGCCAGCAGCTTAGGGCGGCTATCGTACCAAGAGACCCAGTACTTC,CASSLGRLSYQETQYF
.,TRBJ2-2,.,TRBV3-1,TGTGCCAGCAGCCACAGGGGTAGCACCGGGGAGCTGTTTTTT,CASSHRGSTGELFF
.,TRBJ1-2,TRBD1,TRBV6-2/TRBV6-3,TGTGCCAGCAGCCGGACCGGGACAGGGGGCATCGGCTACACCTTC,CASSRTGTGGIGYTF
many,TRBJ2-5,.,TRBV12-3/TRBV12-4,TGTGCCAGCAGTTTAACGAGGGGAGAGACCCAGTACTTC,CASSLTRGETQYF
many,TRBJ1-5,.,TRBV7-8,TGTGCCAGCAGCTGGACAAGGGGTGACAGTAGCAATCAGCCCCAGCATTTT,CASSWTRGDSSNQPQHF
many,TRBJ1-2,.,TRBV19,TGTGCCAGTAGTATAGCGCGGGGGGCGTTGGACTATGGCTACACCTTC,CASSIARGALDYGYTF
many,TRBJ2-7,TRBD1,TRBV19,TGTGCCAGTAGTATGGCGGGACAGGTCGAGCAGTACTTC,CASSMAGQVEQYF
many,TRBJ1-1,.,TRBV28,TGTGCCAGCAGTTCATCCAACCGGGACGAGGGGGGAGCTTTCTTT,CASSSSNRDEGGAFF
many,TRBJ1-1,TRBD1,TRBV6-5,TGTGCCAGCAGTTATAAGCAGGGGGCTATGATGAACACTGAAGCTTTCTTT,CASSYKQGAMMNTEAFF
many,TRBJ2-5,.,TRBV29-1,TGCAGCGTTGAGCCGTTGGACGGCTGGGGGACCCAGTACTTC,CSVEPLDGWGTQYF
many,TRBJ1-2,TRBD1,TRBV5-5,TGTGCCAGCAGCCAACTACAGGGGAACTATGGCTACACCTTC,CASSQLQGNYGYTF
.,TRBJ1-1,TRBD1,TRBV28,TGTGCCAGCAGTCTCATCAGGACAGGGGTTCTCAACACTGAAGCTTTCTTT,CASSLIRTGVLNTEAFF
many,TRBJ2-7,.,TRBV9,TGTGCCAGCAGCGTAGAAGGGGCCCCCACCTACGAGCAGTACTTC,CASSVEGAPTYEQYF
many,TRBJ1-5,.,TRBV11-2,TGTGCCAGCAGCGTGGGACATCGTCGTGGCAGGAACAATCAGCCCCAGCATTTT,CASSVGHRRGRNNQPQHF
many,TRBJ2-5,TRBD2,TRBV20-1,TGCAGTGCTAGAGATCAGGGACTAGCGGGACCCCGGGGGGAGACCCAGTACTTC,CSARDQGLAGPRGETQYF
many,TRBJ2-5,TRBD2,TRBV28,TGTGCCAGCAGTGGCGGGAGCGGAGAGACCCAGTACTTC,CASSGGSGETQYF
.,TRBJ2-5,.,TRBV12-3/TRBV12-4,TGTGCCAGCAGAAGCAGGGTAATAGAGACCCAGTACTTC,CASRSRVIETQYF
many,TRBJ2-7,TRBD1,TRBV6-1,TGTGCCAGCACTGTCCGGGACAGGGGCTACGAGCAGTACTTC,CASTVRDRGYEQYF
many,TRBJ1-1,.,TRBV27,TGTGCCAGCAGTTTGGATGAGGGCACTGAAGCTTTCTTT,CASSLDEGTEAFF
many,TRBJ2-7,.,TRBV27,TGTGCCAGCAGTTTTGGAGGGCCATCCTACGAGCAGTACTTC,CASSFGGPSYEQYF
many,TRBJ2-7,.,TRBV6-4,TGTGCCAGAGGCTGGGGGTTGGGCTACGAGCAGTACTTC,CARGWGLGYEQYF
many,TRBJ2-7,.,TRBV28,TGTGCCAGCAGTGTGGCAGGGGGGACCTACGAGCAGTACTTC,CASSVAGGTYEQYF
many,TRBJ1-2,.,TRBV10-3,TGTGCCATCAGTGAGGGGAGCGGCTACACCTTC,CAISEGSGYTF
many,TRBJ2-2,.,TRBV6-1,TGTGCCAGCAGTGAATGGGGCAGACCCAACACCGGGGAGCTGTTTTTT,CASSEWGRPNTGELFF
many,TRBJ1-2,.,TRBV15,TGTGCCACCAGCAGAGATTGGAACACCAACTATGGCTACACCTTC,CATSRDWNTNYGYTF
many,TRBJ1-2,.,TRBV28,TGTGCCAGCACTCCCCCCGGGATTGAGATGGGCTACACCTTC,CASTPPGIEMGYTF
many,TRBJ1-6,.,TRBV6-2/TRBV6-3,TGTGCCAGCAGTTACGGGTTCTCCTATAATTCACCCCTCCACTTT,CASSYGFSYNSPLHF
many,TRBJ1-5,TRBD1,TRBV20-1,TGCAGTGCTAGGGGACAGGCCGTTAGCAATCAGCCCCAGCATTTT,CSARGQAVSNQPQHF
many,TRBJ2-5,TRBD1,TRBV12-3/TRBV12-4,TGTGCCAGCGGGCGGACAGGGGTTCCGGAGACCCAGTACTTC,CASGRTGVPETQYF
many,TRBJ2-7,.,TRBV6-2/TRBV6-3,TGTGCCAGCAGTTACTTCAACGAGCAGTACTTC,CASSYFNEQYF